One sample yielded the 23 T cell receptor beta chains listed below, sequenced in a study of persistence of HIV-infected CD4 T cells. The libraries were made with immunoSEQ version 4 in survey mode. Measured with immunoSEQ multiplex PCR; TCRdb has only the in-frame clones, and not every one. The data show more than 30,000 clones, with 87% seen just once and about 1.3% held by the top ten. Antigen specificity for these receptors is unknown. Nonspecific anti-CD3/anti-CD28 bead stimulation represents the broad CD4+ T cell repertoire. CD4+ T cells upregulating both CD40 ligand and CD69 were sorted as responding cells. The specimen comprised CD4+ T cells sorted from PBMCs after roughly 17-hour stimulation, sampled from a patient who received antiretroviral therapy. The origin of the receptors is an adult man with HIV who was CMV-seropositive.

This CDR3 reads CASMVGPNTGELFF. The CDR3 coding sequence is TGTGCCAGTATGGTGGGACCGAACACCGGGGAGCTGTTTTTT. The rearrangement joins TRBV19 to TRBJ2-2; D possibly uses TRBD1 or TRBD2 (5 bases each). Germline V lookup: CDR1 LNHDA, CDR2 SQIVND (reference sequence). Trimming removed 7 bases at V and 0 bases at J, with 9 bases between. The CDR3 runs to 14 residues.

The genes are TRBV19 and TRBJ2-7; 7 bases line up with TRBD1. CDR1 is LNHDA and CDR2 is SQIVND in the germline V gene (reference sequence). Germline trimming cut 4 bases from V and 1 base from J; bases unmatched to any gene: 7. The CDR3 totals 15 residues. CDR3 DNA: TGTGCCAGTAGTACCGGACAGGATATTTCCTACGAGCAGTACTTC. This encodes CASSTGQDISYEQYF.

This chain uses TRBV5-1 with TRBJ2-7, with 10 bases lining up with TRBD1. CDR1 is SGHRS and CDR2 is YFSETQ in the germline V gene. The ends lost 4 bases at V and 3 bases at J; junction bases unmatched: 4. The CDR3 runs 14 residues. The CDR3 DNA reads TGCGCCAGCAGCGGGACAGGGGTCGTCTACGAGCAGTACTTC. This sequence encodes CASSGTGVVYEQYF.

V and J are TRBV30 and TRBJ1-1; possible D gene TRBD1, 5 bases. V gave up 3 bases and J gave up 1 base, with 9 bases separating them. The CDR3 spans 13 residues. Germline CDR1 reads GTSNPN; CDR2 reads SVGIG (reference sequence). In DNA form, the CDR3 reads TGTGCCTGGAGAGGGGTGGGGAACACTGAAGCTTTCTTT. Its translation: CAWRGVGNTEAFF. The variable domain in full, with the rest retrieved from reference TRBV30 and TRBJ1-1, is SQTIHQWPATLVQPVGSPLSLECTVEGTSNPNLYWYRQAAGRGLQLLFYSVGIGQISSEVPQNLSASRPQDRQFILSSKKLLLSDSGFYLCAWRGVGNTEAFFGQGTRLTVV.

This chain joins TRBV6-1 and TRBJ2-5; D ambiguous. Looked up from germline, CDR1 is MNHNS and CDR2 is SASEGT. The CDR3 sequence is 15 residues long. Trimming stripped 1 base from V and 5 bases from J, with 14 bases between. CDR3 coding DNA: TGTGCCAGCAGTGAAGGAGCCAAGTCTACGGAGACCCAGTACTTC. Translated, it gives CASSEGAKSTETQYF.

The chain links TRBV9 to TRBJ2-1, with 7 bases fitting TRBD2. The CDR3 is 16 amino acids. The junction had 7 bases not matched to a gene; V was cut back by 2 bases and J by 2 bases. Germline assignment: CDR1 SGDLS and CDR2 YYNGEE. Here the CDR3 reads CASSVYSGTTYNEQFF. CDR3 in DNA: TGTGCCAGCAGCGTCTATTCCGGGACTACCTACAATGAGCAGTTCTTC.

The V call is TRBV10-3, the J call TRBJ1-5; 8 nucleotides agree with TRBD1. The germline V gene has CDR1 ENHRY and CDR2 SYGVKD. The length of the CDR3 is 17 residues. After removal of 8 bases from V and 1 base from J, the junction contained 13 bases not matched to a gene. CDR3 nucleotides: TGTGCCATCGAAGGGAAGACAGGGGAGATCAGCAATCAGCCCCAGCATTTT. It is translated as CAIEGKTGEISNQPQHF.

There are a few counts of this clone. This rearrangement joins TRBV7-8 to TRBJ1-6; D gene uncertain. Germline V gene data show CDR1 as SGHVS and CDR2 as FQNEAQ. Trimming pared 2 bases from V and 4 bases from J, leaving 9 bases between. CDR3 size: 15 residues. The DNA of the CDR3 is TGTGCCAGCAGCTTACGGGGAGAGTATAATTCACCCCTCCACTTT. This codes for CASSLRGEYNSPLHF.

The genes are TRBV20-1 and TRBJ1-2; unclear D gene. Germline V gene sequence: CDR1 DFQATT, CDR2 SNEGSKA (reference sequence). V was cut by 3 bases and J by 8 bases, with 22 bases left in between. CDR3 length equals 15 residues. CDR3 nucleotide sequence: TGCAGTGCTAGTGGAGGTGGGGAGACCCCGAGGGGCTACACCTTC. Translation: CSASGGGETPRGYTF.

The chain is built from TRBV2 and TRBJ1-4; a weak D match, TRBD1 (6 bases). V was pared by 9 bases and J by 12 bases, with 20 bases between. This CDR3 is 13 amino acids long. CDR1 and CDR2 (germline): SNHLY, FYNNEI. CDR3 residues: CARSPTGSDELFF. CDR3 DNA sequence: TGTGCCAGGTCACCGACAGGTTCGGACGAACTGTTTTTT.

The J gene is TRBJ1-6, the V gene TRBV3-1 (or the pseudogene TRBV3-2); D perhaps matches TRBD1 (5 bases). V shed 0 bases and J shed 6 bases, with 12 bases lying between them. Germline CDR1 is LGHDT and CDR2 is YNNKEL (reference sequence). This CDR3 contains 16 residues. For the CDR3, the DNA is TGTGCCAGCAGCCAAGATCTGCCTGGGACTAATTCACCCCTCCACTTT. This translates into CASSQDLPGTNSPLHF.

V usage is TRBV13 and J usage is TRBJ2-3; D possibly matches TRBD1 or TRBD2 (6 bases each). Between the trimmed V and J ends, which lost 3 bases and 6 bases, there was a span of 16 bases. Per the germline V gene, CDR1 is PRHDT and CDR2 is FYEKMQ (reference sequence). This CDR3 has 15 residues. DNA of the CDR3: TGTGCCAGCAGCTTTATGTCAACAGGGACTGATACGCAGTATTTT. This codes for CASSFMSTGTDTQYF.

J is TRBJ1-4 and V is TRBV6-5; no clear D. The CDR3 loop spans 11 amino acids. V was shortened by 5 bases and J by 8 bases, with 6 bases between the two germline ends. In germline, CDR1 is MNHEY, CDR2 SVGAGI. DNA for the CDR3: TGTGCCAGCAGTCGCGGGGAAAAACTGTTTTTT. Protein sequence: CASSRGEKLFF.

This clone was observed once. The genes are TRBV12-3 or TRBV12-4 and TRBJ2-2; unclear D gene. This CDR3 region has 13 residues. V gave up 2 bases and J gave up 5 bases, with 6 bases separating them. The CDR3 bases are TGTGCCAGCAGTTTAACTGGGACCGGGGAGCTGTTTTTT. Translating gives CASSLTGTGELFF.

The rearrangement joins TRBV16 to TRBJ1-4; the D gene is possibly TRBD1 (6 bases). Per the germline V gene, CDR1 is KGHSY and CDR2 is FQNENV. V dropped 0 bases and J dropped 5 bases, with 16 bases sitting between them. CDR3 length: 17 residues. CDR3 sequence (DNA): TGTGCCAGCAGCCAATCAAGGTTCGGAGGGGGAAATGAAAAACTGTTTTTT. Its protein product is CASSQSRFGGGNEKLFF. The whole variable domain, remainder taken from reference TRBV16 and TRBJ1-4, is GEEVAQTPKHLVRGEGQKAKLYCAPIKGHSYVFWYQQVLKNEFKFLISFQNENVFDETGMPKERFSAKCLPNSPCSLEIQATKLEDSAVYFCASSQSRFGGGNEKLFFGSGTQLSVL.

V is TRBV15 and J is TRBJ1-5; D unresolved. The CDR3 loop spans 15 amino acids. With 0 bases removed from V and 0 bases from J, the gap between germline ends came to 6 bases. Germline CDR1 and CDR2: LNHNV and YYDKDF (reference sequence). The CDR3 nucleotides read TGTGCCACCAGCAGAGAAGGGTATAGCAATCAGCCCCAGCATTTT. This codes for CATSREGYSNQPQHF.

The V call is TRBV10-3, the J call TRBJ2-2; the match to TRBD2 covers 7 bases. CDR3 length: 15 amino acids. The V gene end was trimmed by 5 bases and the J gene end by 6 bases; junction bases not matched to a gene: 9. Germline CDR1 is ENHRY and CDR2 is SYGVKD. CDR3 bases: TGTGCCATCAGTTCCCAGAGCGGGGCCCCCGGGGAGCTGTTTTTT. Residues: CAISSQSGAPGELFF.

CDR3 residues: CASRRTGEAFF. For the CDR3, the DNA is TGTGCCAGCAGGAGGACAGGTGAAGCTTTCTTT. This rearrangement joins TRBV6-5 to TRBJ1-1, with 7 bases identical to TRBD1. CDR3 length: 11 amino acids. The germline gives CDR1 MNHEY, CDR2 SVGAGI. Trimming at V came to 6 bases and at J to 7 bases, leaving 2 bases not matched to a gene.

The chain carries TRBV30 and TRBJ2-7, with 9 bases matching TRBD1. The CDR3 loop spans 11 amino acids. Germline lookup yields CDR1 GTSNPN and CDR2 SVGIG (reference sequence). The CDR3 loop reads CAGQGSYEQYF. Here the CDR3 DNA reads TGTGCAGGACAGGGGAGCTACGAGCAGTACTTC.

CDR3 residues: CAIAGTANTEAFF. The CDR3 DNA is TGTGCCATAGCCGGGACTGCGAACACTGAAGCTTTCTTT. The gene calls are TRBV10-3 and TRBJ1-1, with D maybe TRBD1 (5 bases). Between the trimmed V and J ends, which lost 9 bases and 1 base, there was a span of 12 bases. There are 13 residues in the CDR3. Per germline, CDR1 ENHRY and CDR2 SYGVKD.

The CDR3 DNA reads TGTGCCACCAGCGGGGGGCACACAGATACGCAGTATTTT. Translation gives CATSGGHTDTQYF. The chain employs TRBV24-1 and TRBJ2-3; D is perhaps TRBD2 (7 bases). The germline V and J ends were trimmed by 7 bases and 2 bases, with 9 bases remaining between them. Germline CDR1 KGHDR, CDR2 SFDVKD. There are 13 residues in the CDR3.

The count of this clone is one. CDR3 in DNA: TGTGCCAGCACCCCCCTCGATGGGGCTGCAAACACTGAAGCTTTCTTT. This translates into CASTPLDGAANTEAFF. This chain links TRBV25-1 with TRBJ1-1, with a possible D match to TRBD1 (5 bases). CDR1 is MGHDK and CDR2 is SYGVNS in the germline V gene. V lost 7 bases and J lost 2, with 20 bases in between. This CDR3 spans 16 amino acids.

The chain recombines TRBV5-1 with TRBJ2-1; 9 nucleotides align to TRBD2. The germline gives CDR1 SGHRS, CDR2 YFSETQ. CDR3 length equals 15 residues. V shed 0 bases and J 5 bases; nucleotides not matched to a gene: 3. CDR3 sequence reads: CASSLGLAVHNEQFF. The CDR3 DNA reads TGCGCCAGCAGCTTGGGACTAGCGGTCCACAATGAGCAGTTCTTC.